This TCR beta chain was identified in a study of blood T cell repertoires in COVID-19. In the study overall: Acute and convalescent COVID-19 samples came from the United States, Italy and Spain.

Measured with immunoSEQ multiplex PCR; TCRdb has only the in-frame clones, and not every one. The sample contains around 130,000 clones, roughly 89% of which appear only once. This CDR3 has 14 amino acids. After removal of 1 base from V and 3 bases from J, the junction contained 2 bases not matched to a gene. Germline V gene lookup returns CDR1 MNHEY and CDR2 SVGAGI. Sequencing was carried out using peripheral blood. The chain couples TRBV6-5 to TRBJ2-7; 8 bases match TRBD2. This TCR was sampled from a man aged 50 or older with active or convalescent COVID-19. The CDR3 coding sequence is TGTGCCAGCAGTTACTTCGGGGGGGACTACGAGCAGTACTTC. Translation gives CASSYFGGDYEQYF.